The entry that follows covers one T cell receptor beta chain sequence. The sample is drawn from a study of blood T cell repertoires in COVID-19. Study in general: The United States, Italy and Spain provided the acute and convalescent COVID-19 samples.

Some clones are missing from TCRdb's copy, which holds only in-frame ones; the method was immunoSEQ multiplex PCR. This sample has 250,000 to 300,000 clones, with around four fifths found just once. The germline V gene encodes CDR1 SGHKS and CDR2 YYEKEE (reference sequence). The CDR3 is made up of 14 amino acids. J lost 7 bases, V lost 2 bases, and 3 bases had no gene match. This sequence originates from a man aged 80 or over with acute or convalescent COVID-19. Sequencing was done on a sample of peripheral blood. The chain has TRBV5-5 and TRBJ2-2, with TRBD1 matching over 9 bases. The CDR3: CASSLQGAHGELFF. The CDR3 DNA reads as TGTGCCAGCAGCTTACAGGGGGCACACGGGGAGCTGTTTTTT.